The present T cell receptor (beta chain) was sequenced within a study of T cells in Graves' hyperthyroidism and ophthalmopathy. Study context: At the time of initial diagnosis and before any treatment, peripheral blood was collected. Study-level findings and limits: Among clonotypes expanded in thyroid above 0.001, most were also found in blood.

This clonotype came up many times. Its antigen is unidentified. The CDR3 consists of 16 residues. J gave up 5 bases and V 5 bases, and 7 bases lay outside the gene matches. The germline V gene has CDR1 MDHEN and CDR2 SYDVKM. Amplification targeted TCR beta CDR3 regions from RNA transcripts. The study used the HTBI primer set for a first-round RT-PCR of the TCR CDR3. TCRdb re-called the multiplex PCR reads through MiXCR, storing one row per CDR3 protein. The sample has around 280,000 distinct CDR3 sequences; around 13% are singletons. PBMCs were sourced from over 8.5 ml fresh peripheral blood. The V call is TRBV28, the J call TRBJ1-3; 12 bases line up with TRBD1. The TCR was taken from a middle-aged woman with Graves' hyperthyroidism. The sample was blood. For the CDR3, the DNA is TGTGCCAGCAGTCCTCCGGGACAGGGGGCAAGAAACACCATATATTTT. Protein sequence: CASSPPGQGARNTIYF.